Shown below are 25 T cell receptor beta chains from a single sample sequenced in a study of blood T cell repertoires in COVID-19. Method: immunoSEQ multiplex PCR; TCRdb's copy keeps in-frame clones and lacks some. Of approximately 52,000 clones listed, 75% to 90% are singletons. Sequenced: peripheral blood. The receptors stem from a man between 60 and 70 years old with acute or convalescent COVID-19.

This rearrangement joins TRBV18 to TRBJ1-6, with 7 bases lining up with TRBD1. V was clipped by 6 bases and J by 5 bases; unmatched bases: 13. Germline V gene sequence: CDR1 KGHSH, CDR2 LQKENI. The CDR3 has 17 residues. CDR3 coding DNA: TGTGCCAGCTCGCTTACGTATCCGGGACAGAATAATTCACCCCTCCACTTT. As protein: CASSLTYPGQNNSPLHF. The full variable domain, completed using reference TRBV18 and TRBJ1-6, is NAGVMQNPRHLVRRRGQEARLRCSPMKGHSHVYWYRQLPEEGLKFMVYLQKENIIDESGMPKERFSAEFPKEGPSILRIQQVVRGDSAAYFCASSLTYPGQNNSPLHFGNGTRLTVT.

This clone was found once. The CDR3 here is CASSQTDWTGEPWVYF. DNA for the CDR3: TGTGCCAGCAGCCAGACGGATTGGACAGGGGAACCTTGGGTTTACTTC. The chain couples TRBV4-2 to TRBJ2-7; the match to TRBD1 covers 9 bases. V lost 3 bases and J lost 13; bases outside the gene matches: 19. From germline, CDR1 is LGHNA and CDR2 YNFKEQ. The CDR3 runs to 16 residues.

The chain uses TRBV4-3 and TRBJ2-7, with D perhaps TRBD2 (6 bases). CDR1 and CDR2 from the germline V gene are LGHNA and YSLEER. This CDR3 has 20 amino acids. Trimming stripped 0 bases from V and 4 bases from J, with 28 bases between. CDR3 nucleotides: TGCGCCAGCAGCCAAGATCGTCCCGTCGGATTGGGTGTGGGACTGTACGAGCAGTACTTC. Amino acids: CASSQDRPVGLGVGLYEQYF.

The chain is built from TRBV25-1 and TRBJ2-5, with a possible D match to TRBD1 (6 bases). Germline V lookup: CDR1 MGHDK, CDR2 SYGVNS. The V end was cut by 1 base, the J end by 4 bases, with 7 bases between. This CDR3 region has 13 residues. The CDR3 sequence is CASSEWTVETQYF. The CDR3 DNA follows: TGTGCCAGCAGTGAATGGACAGTAGAGACCCAGTACTTC.

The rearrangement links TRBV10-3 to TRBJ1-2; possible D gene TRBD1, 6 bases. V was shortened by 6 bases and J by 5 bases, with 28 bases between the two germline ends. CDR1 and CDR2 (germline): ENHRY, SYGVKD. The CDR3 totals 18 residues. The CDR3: CAISRQESTRQRGYGYTF. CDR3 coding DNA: TGTGCCATCAGCCGACAGGAATCGACACGCCAAAGGGGGTATGGCTACACCTTC.

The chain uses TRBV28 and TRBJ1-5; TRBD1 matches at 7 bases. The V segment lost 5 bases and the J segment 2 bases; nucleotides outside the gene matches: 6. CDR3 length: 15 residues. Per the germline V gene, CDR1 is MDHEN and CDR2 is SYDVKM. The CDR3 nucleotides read TGTGCCAGCAGTCAAGGGGGCGGAGGCAATCAGCCCCAGCATTTT. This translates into CASSQGGGGNQPQHF. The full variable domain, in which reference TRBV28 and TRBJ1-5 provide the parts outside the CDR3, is DVKVTQSSRYLVKRTGEKVFLECVQDMDHENMFWYRQDPGLGLRLIYFSYDVKMKEKGDIPEGYSVSREKKERFSLILESASTNQTSMYLCASSQGGGGNQPQHFGDGTRLSIL.

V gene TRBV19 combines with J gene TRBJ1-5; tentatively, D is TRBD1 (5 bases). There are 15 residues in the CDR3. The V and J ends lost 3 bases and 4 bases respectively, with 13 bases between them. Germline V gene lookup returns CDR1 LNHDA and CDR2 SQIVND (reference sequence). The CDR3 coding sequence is TGTGCCAGTAGTATTTTAGGCAAGGGGAATCAGCCCCAGCATTTT. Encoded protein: CASSILGKGNQPQHF.

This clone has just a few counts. This CDR3 reads CASWRSGKLFF. Written as DNA, the CDR3 is TGTGCCAGTTGGAGATCCGGAAAACTGTTTTTT. This chain joins TRBV19 and TRBJ1-4; no reliable D call. Per the germline V gene, CDR1 is LNHDA and CDR2 is SQIVND (reference sequence). V lost 8 bases, J lost 10 bases, and 11 bases lay in between. CDR3 size: 11 residues.

CDR3 sequence: CASSLGDRVRTDTQYF. The CDR3 nucleotides are TGTGCCAGCAGCCTAGGGGACAGGGTTCGCACAGATACGCAGTATTTT. The genes are TRBV5-4 and TRBJ2-3, with 9 bases identical to TRBD1. CDR3 size: 16 residues. From germline, CDR1 is SGHNT and CDR2 YYREEE (reference sequence). V was pared by 4 bases and J by 1 base, with 7 bases of the junction left unmatched.

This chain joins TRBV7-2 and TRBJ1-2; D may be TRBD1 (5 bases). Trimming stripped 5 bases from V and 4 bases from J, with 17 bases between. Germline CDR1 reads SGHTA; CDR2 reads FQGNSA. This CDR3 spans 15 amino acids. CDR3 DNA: TGTGCCAGCAGCGATCGTAGGGGCCCTGGCTATGGCTACACCTTC. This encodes CASSDRRGPGYGYTF.

CDR3 DNA sequence: TGTGCCAGCAGCTTGGGGGGACGGGGAATACAAGAGACCCAGTACTTC. Translating it yields CASSLGGRGIQETQYF. The chain combines TRBV7-9 with TRBJ2-5; possible D gene TRBD2, 6 bases. CDR3 length equals 16 residues. V lost 3 bases and J 2 bases, leaving 16 bases between the germline ends. Germline lookup yields CDR1 SEHNR and CDR2 FQNEAQ (reference sequence).

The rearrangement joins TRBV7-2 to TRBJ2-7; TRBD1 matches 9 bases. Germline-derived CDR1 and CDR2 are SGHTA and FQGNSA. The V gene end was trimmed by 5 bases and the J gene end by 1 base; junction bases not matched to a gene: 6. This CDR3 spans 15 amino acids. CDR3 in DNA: TGTGCCAGCAGCCAGGACAGGGGATGGTCCTACGAGCAGTACTTC. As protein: CASSQDRGWSYEQYF.

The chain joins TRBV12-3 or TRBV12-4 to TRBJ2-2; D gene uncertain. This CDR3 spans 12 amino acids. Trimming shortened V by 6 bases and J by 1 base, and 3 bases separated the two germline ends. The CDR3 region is CASRQNTGELFF. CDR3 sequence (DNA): TGTGCCAGCAGACAGAACACCGGGGAGCTGTTTTTT.

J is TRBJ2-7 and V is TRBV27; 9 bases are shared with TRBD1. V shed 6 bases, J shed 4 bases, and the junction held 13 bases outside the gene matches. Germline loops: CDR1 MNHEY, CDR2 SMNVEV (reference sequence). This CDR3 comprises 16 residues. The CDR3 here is CASSPAWETGGYEQYF. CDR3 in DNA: TGTGCCAGCAGCCCAGCCTGGGAGACAGGGGGATACGAGCAGTACTTC.

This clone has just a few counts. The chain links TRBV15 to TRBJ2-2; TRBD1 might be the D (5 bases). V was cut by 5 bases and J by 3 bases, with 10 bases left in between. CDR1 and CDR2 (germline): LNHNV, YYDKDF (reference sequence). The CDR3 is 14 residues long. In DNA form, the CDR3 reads TGTGCCACCAGCTTTCGACAGTACACCGGGGAGCTGTTTTTT. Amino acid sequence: CATSFRQYTGELFF.

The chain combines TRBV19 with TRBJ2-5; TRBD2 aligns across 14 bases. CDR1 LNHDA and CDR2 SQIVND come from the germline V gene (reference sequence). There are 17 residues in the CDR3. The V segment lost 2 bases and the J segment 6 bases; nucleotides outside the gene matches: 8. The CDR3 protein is CASSIRGTSGSKKTQYF. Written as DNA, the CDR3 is TGTGCCAGTAGTATAAGGGGGACTAGCGGGAGTAAGAAGACCCAGTACTTC.

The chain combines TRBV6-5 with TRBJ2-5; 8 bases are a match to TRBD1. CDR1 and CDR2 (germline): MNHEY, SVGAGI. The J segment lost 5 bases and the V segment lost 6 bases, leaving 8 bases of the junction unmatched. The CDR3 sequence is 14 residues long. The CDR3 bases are TGTGCCAGCAGCATGGGACAGGTGATGGAGACCCAGTACTTC. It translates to CASSMGQVMETQYF.

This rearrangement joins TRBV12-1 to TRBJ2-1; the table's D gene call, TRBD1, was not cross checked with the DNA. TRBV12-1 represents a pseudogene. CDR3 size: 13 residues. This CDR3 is CAFNPQGGDEQFF. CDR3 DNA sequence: TGTGCTTTTAACCCTCAGGGGGGCGATGAGCAGTTCTTC.

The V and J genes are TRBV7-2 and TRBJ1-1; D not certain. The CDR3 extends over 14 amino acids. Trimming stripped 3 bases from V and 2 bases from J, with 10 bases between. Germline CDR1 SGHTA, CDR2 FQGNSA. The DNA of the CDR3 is TGTGCCAGCAGCTTGAGGGCCGTTAACACTGAAGCTTTCTTT. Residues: CASSLRAVNTEAFF.

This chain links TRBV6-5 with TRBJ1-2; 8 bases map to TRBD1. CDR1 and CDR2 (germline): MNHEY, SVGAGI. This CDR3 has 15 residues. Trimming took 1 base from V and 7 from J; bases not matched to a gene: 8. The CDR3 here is CASSYLPGGSGGYTF. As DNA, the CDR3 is TGTGCCAGCAGTTACTTGCCAGGGGGCAGTGGTGGCTACACCTTC.

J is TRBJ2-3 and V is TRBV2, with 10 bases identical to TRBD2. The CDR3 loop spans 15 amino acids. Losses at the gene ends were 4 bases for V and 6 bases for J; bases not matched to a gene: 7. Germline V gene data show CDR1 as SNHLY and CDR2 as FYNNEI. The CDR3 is CASSVTSGAGDTQYF. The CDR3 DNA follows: TGTGCCAGCAGTGTAACTAGCGGGGCCGGGGATACGCAGTATTTT.

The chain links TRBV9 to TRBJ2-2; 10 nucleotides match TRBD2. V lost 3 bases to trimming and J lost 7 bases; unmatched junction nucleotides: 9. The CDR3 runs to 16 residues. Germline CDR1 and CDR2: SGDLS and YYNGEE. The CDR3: CASSEISGGPGGELFF. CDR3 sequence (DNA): TGTGCCAGCAGCGAGATTAGCGGGGGGCCGGGCGGGGAGCTGTTTTTT.

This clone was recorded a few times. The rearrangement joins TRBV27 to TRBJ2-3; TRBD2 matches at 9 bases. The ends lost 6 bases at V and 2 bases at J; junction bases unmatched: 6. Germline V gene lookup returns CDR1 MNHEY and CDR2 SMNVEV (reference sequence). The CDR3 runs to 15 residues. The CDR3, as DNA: TGTGCCAGCAGCGAGCGGGGGGTCGACACAGATACGCAGTATTTT. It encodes CASSERGVDTDTQYF.

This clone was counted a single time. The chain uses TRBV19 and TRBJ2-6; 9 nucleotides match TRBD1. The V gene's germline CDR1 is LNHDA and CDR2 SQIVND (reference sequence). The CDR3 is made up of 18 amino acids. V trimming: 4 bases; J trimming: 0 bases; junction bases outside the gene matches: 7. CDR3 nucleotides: TGTGCCAGTAGTACTCGGGACAGGGCGAGCTCTGGGGCCAACGTCCTGACTTTC. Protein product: CASSTRDRASSGANVLTF.

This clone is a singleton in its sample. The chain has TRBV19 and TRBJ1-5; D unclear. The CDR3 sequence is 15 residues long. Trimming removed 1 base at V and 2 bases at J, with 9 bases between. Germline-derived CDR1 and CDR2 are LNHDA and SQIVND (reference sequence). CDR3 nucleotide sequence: TGTGCCAGTAGTATAGTTTCCGGAGGCAATCAGCCCCAGCATTTT. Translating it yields CASSIVSGGNQPQHF.